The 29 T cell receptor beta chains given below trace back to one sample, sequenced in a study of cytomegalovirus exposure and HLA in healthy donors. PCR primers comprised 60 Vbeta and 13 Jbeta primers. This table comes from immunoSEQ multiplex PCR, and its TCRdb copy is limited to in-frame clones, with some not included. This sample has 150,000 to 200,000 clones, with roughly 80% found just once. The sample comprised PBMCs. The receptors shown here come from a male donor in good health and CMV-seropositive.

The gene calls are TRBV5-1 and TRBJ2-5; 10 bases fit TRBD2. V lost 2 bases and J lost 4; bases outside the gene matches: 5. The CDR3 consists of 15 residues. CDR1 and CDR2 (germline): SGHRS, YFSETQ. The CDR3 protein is CASSFSGGSGETQYF. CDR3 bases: TGCGCCAGCAGCTTTAGCGGGGGGTCGGGAGAGACCCAGTACTTC. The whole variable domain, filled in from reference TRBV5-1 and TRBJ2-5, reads KAGVTQTPRYLIKTRGQQVTLSCSPISGHRSVSWYQQTPGQGLQFLFEYFSETQRNKGNFPGRFSGRQFSNSRSEMNVSTLELGDSALYLCASSFSGGSGETQYFGPGTRLLVL.

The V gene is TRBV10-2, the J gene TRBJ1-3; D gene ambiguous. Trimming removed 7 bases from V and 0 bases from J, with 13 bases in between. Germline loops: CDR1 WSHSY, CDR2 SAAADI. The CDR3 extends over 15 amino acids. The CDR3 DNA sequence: TGCGCCAGCACCTACCCTCGAGGCTCTGGAAACACCATATATTTT. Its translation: CASTYPRGSGNTIYF.

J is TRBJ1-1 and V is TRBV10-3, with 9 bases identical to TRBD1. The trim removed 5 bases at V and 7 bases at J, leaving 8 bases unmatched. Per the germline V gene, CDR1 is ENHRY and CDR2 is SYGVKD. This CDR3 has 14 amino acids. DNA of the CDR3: TGTGCCATCAGTCATGAACAGGGGGCGGGTGAAGCTTTCTTT. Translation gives CAISHEQGAGEAFF.

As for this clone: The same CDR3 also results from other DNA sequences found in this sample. The CDR3 loop reads CASSIEGLRGYGYTF. CDR3 in DNA: TGTGCCAGTAGTATCGAGGGCTTACGGGGCTATGGCTACACCTTC. This chain uses TRBV19 with TRBJ1-2; D unresolved. Trimming removed 3 bases from V and 4 bases from J, with 15 bases in between. Germline V gene data show CDR1 as LNHDA and CDR2 as SQIVND (reference sequence). The CDR3 is made up of 15 amino acids. The full variable domain, its missing parts supplied by reference TRBV19 and TRBJ1-2, is DGGITQSPKYLFRKEGQNVTLSCEQNLNHDAMYWYRQDPGQGLRLIYYSQIVNDFQKGDIAEGYSVSREKKESFPLTVTSAQKNPTAFYLCASSIEGLRGYGYTFGSGTRLTVV.

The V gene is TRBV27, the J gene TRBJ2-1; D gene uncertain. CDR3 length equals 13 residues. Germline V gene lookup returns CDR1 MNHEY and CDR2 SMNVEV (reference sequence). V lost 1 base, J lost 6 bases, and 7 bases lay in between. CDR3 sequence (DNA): TGTGCCAGCAGTTTATTTAACAGCAATGAGCAGTTCTTC. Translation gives CASSLFNSNEQFF.

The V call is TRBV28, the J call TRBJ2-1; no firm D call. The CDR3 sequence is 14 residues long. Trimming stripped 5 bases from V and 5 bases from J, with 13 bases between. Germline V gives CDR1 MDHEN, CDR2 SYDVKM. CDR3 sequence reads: CASSPLPPNNEQFF. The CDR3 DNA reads TGTGCCAGCAGTCCCCTACCCCCCAACAATGAGCAGTTCTTC. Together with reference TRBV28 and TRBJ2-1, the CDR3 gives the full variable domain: DVKVTQSSRYLVKRTGEKVFLECVQDMDHENMFWYRQDPGLGLRLIYFSYDVKMKEKGDIPEGYSVSREKKERFSLILESASTNQTSMYLCASSPLPPNNEQFFGPGTRLTVL.

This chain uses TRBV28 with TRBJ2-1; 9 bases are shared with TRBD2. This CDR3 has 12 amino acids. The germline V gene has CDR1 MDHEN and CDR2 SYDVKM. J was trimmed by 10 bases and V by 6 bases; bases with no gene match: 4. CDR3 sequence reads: CASRPLAGEQFF. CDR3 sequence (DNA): TGTGCCAGCAGGCCCCTAGCGGGAGAGCAGTTCTTC.

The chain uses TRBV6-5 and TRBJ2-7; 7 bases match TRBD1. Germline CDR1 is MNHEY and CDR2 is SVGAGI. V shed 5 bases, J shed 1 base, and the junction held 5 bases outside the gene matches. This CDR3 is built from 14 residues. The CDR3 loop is CASSDRDSSYEQYF. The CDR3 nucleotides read TGTGCCAGCAGTGACCGGGACAGTTCCTACGAGCAGTACTTC.

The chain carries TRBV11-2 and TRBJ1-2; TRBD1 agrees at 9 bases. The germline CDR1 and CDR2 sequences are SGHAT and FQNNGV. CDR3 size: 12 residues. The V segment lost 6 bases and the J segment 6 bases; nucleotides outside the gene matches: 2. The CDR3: CASRRTGDGYTF. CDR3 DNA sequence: TGTGCCAGCAGGAGGACAGGGGATGGCTACACCTTC.

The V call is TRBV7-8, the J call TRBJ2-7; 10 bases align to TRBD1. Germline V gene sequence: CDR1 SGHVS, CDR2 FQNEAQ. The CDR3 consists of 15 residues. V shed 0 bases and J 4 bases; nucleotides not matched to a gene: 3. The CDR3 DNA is TGTGCCAGCAGCTTAGCGACAGGGGGCGGTTACGAGCAGTACTTC. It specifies CASSLATGGGYEQYF.

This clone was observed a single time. The CDR3 DNA follows: TGTGCCAGCAGCAGTAGCGGGGGAGTCGACGAGCAGTACTTC. Translation gives CASSSSGGVDEQYF. The J gene is TRBJ2-7, the V gene TRBV9; TRBD2 aligns across 9 bases. Germline trimming cut 4 bases from V and 5 bases from J; bases unmatched to any gene: 7. Germline loops: CDR1 SGDLS, CDR2 YYNGEE. CDR3 length: 14 amino acids. Supplemented by reference TRBV9 and TRBJ2-7, the full variable domain reads DSGVTQTPKHLITATGQRVTLRCSPRSGDLSVYWYQQSLDQGLQFLIQYYNGEERAKGNILERFSAQQFPDLHSELNLSSLELGDSALYFCASSSSGGVDEQYFGPGTRLTVT.

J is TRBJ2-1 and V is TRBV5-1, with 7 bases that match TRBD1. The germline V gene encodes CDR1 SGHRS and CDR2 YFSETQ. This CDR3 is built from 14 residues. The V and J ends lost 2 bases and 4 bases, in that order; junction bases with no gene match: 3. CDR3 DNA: TGCGCCAGCAGCTTCGGACAGGTTTACAATGAGCAGTTCTTC. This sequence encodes CASSFGQVYNEQFF.

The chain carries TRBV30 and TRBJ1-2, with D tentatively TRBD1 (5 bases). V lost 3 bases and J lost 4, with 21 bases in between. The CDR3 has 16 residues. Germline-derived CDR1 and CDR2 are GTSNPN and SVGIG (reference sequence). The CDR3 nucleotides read TGTGCCTGGAGCCACCCCAGGGCGACGTCTATCTATGGCTACACCTTC. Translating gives CAWSHPRATSIYGYTF.

CDR3 DNA: TGCAGCGTTGCCCTAGCGGGGGGGCGCAATGAGCAGTTCTTC. Its translation is CSVALAGGRNEQFF. The chain is built from TRBV29-1 and TRBJ2-1, with 12 bases that match TRBD2. There are 14 residues in the CDR3. V lost 4 bases to trimming and J lost 6 bases; unmatched junction nucleotides: 4. Germline assignment: CDR1 SQVTM and CDR2 ANQGSEA.

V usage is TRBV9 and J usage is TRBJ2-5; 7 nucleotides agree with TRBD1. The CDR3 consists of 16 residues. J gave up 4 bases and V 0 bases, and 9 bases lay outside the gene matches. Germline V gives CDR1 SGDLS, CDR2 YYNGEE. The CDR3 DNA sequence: TGTGCCAGCAGCGTAGCTATAGGGACAGTGAGAGAGACCCAGTACTTC. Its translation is CASSVAIGTVRETQYF.

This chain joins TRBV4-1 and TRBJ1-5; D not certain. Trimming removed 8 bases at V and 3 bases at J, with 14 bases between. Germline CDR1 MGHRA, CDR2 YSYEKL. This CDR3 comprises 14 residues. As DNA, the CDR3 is TGCGCCAGCGGAGGAGTAACCAACAATCAGCCCCAGCATTTT. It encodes CASGGVTNNQPQHF.

DNA of the CDR3: TGTGCCAGCAGCTTGGGTAGCGGGGGGGGTGAGACCCAGTACTTC. Translating gives CASSLGSGGGETQYF. The gene calls are TRBV7-7 and TRBJ2-5; 11 bases are shared with TRBD2. The CDR3 has 15 amino acids. Losses at the gene ends were 3 bases for V and 5 bases for J; bases not matched to a gene: 5. Germline CDR1 SSHAT, CDR2 FNYEAQ (reference sequence).

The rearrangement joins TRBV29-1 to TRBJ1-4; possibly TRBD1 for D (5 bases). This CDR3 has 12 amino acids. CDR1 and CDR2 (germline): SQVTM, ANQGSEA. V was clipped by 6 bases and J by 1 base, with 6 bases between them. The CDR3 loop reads CSVTVTNEKLFF. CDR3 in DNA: TGCAGCGTGACAGTAACTAATGAAAAACTGTTTTTT.

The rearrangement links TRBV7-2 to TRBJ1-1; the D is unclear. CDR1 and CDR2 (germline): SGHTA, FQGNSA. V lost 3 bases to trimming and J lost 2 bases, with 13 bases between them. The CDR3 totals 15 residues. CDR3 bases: TGTGCCAGCAGCTTCTGGGCCTCAAGAAACACTGAAGCTTTCTTT. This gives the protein CASSFWASRNTEAFF.

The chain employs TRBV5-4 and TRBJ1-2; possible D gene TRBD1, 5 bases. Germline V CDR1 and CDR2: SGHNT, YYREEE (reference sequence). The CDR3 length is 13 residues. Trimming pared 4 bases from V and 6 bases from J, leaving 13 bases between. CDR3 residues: CASSLGGTNGYTF. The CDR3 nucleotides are TGTGCCAGCAGCCTTGGGGGGACCAATGGCTACACCTTC.

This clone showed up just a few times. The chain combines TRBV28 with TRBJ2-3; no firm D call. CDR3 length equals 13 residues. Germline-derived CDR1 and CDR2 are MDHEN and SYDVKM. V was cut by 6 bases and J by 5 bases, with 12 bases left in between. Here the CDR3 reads CASSLSSLDTQYF. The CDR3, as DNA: TGTGCCAGCAGCCTGTCTTCTTTAGATACGCAGTATTTT.

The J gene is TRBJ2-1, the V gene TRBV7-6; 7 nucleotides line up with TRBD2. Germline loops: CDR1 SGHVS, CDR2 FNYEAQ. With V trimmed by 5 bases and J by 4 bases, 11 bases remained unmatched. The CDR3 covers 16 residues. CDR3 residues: CASSPPAGEFYNEQFF. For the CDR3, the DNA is TGTGCCAGCAGCCCCCCCGCGGGAGAGTTTTACAATGAGCAGTTCTTC.

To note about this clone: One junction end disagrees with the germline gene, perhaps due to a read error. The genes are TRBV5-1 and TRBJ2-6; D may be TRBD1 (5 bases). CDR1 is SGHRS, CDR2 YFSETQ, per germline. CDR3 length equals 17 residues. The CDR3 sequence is CASSQQPVNSGANGLTF. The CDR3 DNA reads TGCGCCAGCAGTCAGCAGCCAGTCAACTCTGGGGCCAACGGCCTGACTTTC.

The CDR3 coding sequence is TGTGCCAGCTCACCACCGGGCCAGCCCCAGCATTTT. Its translation is CASSPPGQPQHF. The V gene is TRBV18, the J gene TRBJ1-5; D is unclear. V lost 0 bases, J lost 7 bases, and 4 bases lay in between. This CDR3 is 12 amino acids long. Germline CDR1 reads KGHSH; CDR2 reads LQKENI.

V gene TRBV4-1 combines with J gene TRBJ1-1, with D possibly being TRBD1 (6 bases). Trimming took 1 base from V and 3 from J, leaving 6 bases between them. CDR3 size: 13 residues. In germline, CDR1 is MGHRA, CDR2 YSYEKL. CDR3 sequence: CASSQAGDTEAFF. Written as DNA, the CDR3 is TGCGCCAGCAGCCAAGCAGGGGACACTGAAGCTTTCTTT.

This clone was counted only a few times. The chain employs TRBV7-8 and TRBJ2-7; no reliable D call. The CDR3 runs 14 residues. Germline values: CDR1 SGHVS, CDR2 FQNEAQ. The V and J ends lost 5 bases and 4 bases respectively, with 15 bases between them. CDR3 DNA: TGTGCCAGCAGCCTACTCCGGGTTTCGTACGAGCAGTACTTC. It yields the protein CASSLLRVSYEQYF.

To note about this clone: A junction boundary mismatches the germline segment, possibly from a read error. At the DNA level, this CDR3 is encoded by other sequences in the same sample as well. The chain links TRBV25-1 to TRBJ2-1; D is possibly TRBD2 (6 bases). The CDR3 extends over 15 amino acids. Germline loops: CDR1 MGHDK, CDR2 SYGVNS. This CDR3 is CASSAGSPQGWEQFF. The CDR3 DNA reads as TGCGCCAGCAGTGCCGGGAGCCCCCAGGGATGGGAGCAGTTCTTC.

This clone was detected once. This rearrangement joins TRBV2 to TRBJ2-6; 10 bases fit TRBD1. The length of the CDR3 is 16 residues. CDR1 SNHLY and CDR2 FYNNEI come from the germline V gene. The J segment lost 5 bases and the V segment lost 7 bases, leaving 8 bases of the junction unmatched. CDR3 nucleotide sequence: TGTGCCAGCATCGGACAGGGGGATCTCTGGGCCAACGTCCTGACTTTC. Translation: CASIGQGDLWANVLTF.

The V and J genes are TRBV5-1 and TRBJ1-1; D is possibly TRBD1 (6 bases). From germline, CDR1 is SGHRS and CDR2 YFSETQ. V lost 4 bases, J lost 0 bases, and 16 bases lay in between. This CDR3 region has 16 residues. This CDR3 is CASSIGHRAVNTEAFF. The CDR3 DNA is TGCGCCAGCAGCATTGGCCACAGGGCCGTGAACACTGAAGCTTTCTTT.